The 3 T cell receptor beta chains in this list originate from one sample, sequenced in a study of immune heterogeneity within non-small cell lung tumors. Template input was genomic DNA from bulk tumor (around 640 ng per sample). Surgeons took several biopsies per primary tumor, spaced far apart, during surgery. Patients went through curative surgery, and their non-small cell lung cancer was untreated and newly diagnosed. Amplification of the TCR beta CDR3 was achieved through multiplex PCR with 32 V and 13 J primers. TCRdb reanalysed the multiplex PCR reads using MiXCR and keeps one entry per CDR3 protein. The sample lists roughly 10,000 distinct CDR3 sequences; less than 20% were seen once. Material: lung tumor tissue. The receptors shown here come from a middle-aged man with non-small cell lung cancer.

Ten or more counts support this clonotype. This chain uses TRBV2 with TRBJ2-7, with D unclear. Germline V gene data show CDR1 as SNHLY and CDR2 as FYNNEI. This CDR3 spans 13 amino acids. V was clipped by 6 bases and J by 2 bases, with 11 bases between them. CDR3 DNA sequence: TGTGCCAGCAGAAGGACGTGGACCTACGAGCAGTACTTC. Protein sequence: CASRRTWTYEQYF.

By sample share, this clonotype is large. The CDR3 DNA reads as TGTGCCATAGCGGGCCCACTGAACACTGAAGCTTTCTTT. This sequence encodes CAIAGPLNTEAFF. The chain joins TRBV28 to TRBJ1-1; the D is unclear. V lost 10 bases, J lost 0 bases, and 12 bases lay in between. The germline gives CDR1 MDHEN, CDR2 SYDVKM. This CDR3 spans 13 amino acids.

This clonotype was counted at least ten times. The V and J genes are TRBV7-2 and TRBJ1-5, with TRBD1 identical over 10 bases. V shed 0 bases and J 1 base; nucleotides not matched to a gene: 3. The CDR3 covers 17 residues. Germline V gene lookup returns CDR1 SGHTA and CDR2 FQGNSA. The CDR3 spells CASSLAVGQGSNQPQHF. In nucleotides, the CDR3 is TGTGCCAGCAGCTTAGCGGTGGGACAGGGGAGCAATCAGCCCCAGCATTTT.